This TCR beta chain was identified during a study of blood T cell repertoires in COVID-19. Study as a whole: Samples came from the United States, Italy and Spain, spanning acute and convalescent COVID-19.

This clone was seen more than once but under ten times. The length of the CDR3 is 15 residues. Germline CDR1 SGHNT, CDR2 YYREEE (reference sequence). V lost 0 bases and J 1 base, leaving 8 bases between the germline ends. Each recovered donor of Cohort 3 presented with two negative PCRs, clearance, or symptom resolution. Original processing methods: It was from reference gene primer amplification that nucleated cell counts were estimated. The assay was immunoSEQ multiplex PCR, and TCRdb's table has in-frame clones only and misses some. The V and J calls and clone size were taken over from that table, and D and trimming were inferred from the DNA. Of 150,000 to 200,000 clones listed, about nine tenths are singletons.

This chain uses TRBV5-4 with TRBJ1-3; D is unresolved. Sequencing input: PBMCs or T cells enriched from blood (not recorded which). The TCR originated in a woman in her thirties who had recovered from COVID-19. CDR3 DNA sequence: TGTGCCAGCAGCTTGGGCGGTCCTTCTGGAAACACCATATATTTT. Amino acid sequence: CASSLGGPSGNTIYF.